Listed below are T cell receptor beta chains from one sample, sequenced in a study of OX40 agonist ivuxolimab in advanced cancers. Profiled with immunoSEQ multiplex PCR; TCRdb holds only in-frame clones, not every one. The data show around 110,000 clones, about 94% seen once. The sequences come from CD4+ or CD8+ T cells sorted from blood, collected in a trial of the OX40 agonist ivuxolimab. These receptors were obtained from an adult with an advanced solid tumor such as melanoma, head and neck, liver or kidney cancer. Each CDR3 is given with its conserved first and last residue. The D gene is left open where the match is weak. Part of the rows lack a size; the others show once, few, many or a class for expanded clones.

>TRBV6-5|TRBJ1-5|-|-
CASSYVRDQPQHF
TGTGCCAGCAGTTACGTCAGGGACCAGCCCCAGCATTTT
>TRBV7-3|TRBJ2-3|once|TRBD2
CASSLGASGGRTDTQYF
TGTGCCAGCAGCTTAGGAGCTAGCGGGGGTCGCACAGATACGCAGTATTTT
>TRBV29-1|TRBJ2-1|once|TRBD2
CSVVIAGVGEQFF
TGCAGCGTTGTGATAGCGGGGGTCGGGGAGCAGTTCTTC
>TRBV5-1|TRBJ1-6|once|-
CASSAQSSPLHF
TGCGCCAGCAGCGCCCAGAGTTCACCCCTCCACTTT
>TRBV7-2|TRBJ2-7|-|TRBD2
CASSALGTSGSSSYEQYF
TGTGCCAGCAGCGCACTCGGGACTAGCGGGAGCAGTTCCTACGAGCAGTACTTC
>TRBV7-2|TRBJ2-5|-|-
CASSLGQSTETQYF
TGTGCCAGCAGCTTAGGTCAAAGTACCGAGACCCAGTACTTC
>TRBV5-6|TRBJ2-1|-|TRBD2
CASSFRTSGKYNEQFF
TGTGCCAGCAGCTTCAGGACTAGCGGGAAGTACAATGAGCAGTTCTTC
>TRBV7-8|TRBJ1-5|once|-
CASSQRTHNDQPQHF
TGTGCCAGCAGCCAAAGGACCCATAACGATCAGCCCCAGCATTTT
>TRBV14|TRBJ2-7|-|TRBD2
CASSRMTSGGHYEQYF
TGTGCCAGCAGCCGAATGACTAGCGGGGGGCACTACGAGCAGTACTTC
>TRBV5-8|TRBJ2-7|-|-
CASSLSWGRTFSYEQYF
TGTGCCAGCAGCCTCTCCTGGGGCCGGACATTCTCCTACGAGCAGTACTTC
>TRBV28|TRBJ2-5|-|TRBD2
CASSPSGVVQETQYF
TGTGCCAGCAGTCCCAGCGGGGTGGTCCAAGAGACCCAGTACTTC
>TRBV18|TRBJ1-1|-|-
CASSRGSGNTEAFF
TGTGCCAGCTCACGAGGGTCTGGTAACACTGAAGCTTTCTTT
>TRBV28|TRBJ2-7|-|TRBD1
CASYDPGQGTYEQYF
TGTGCCAGTTATGATCCGGGACAGGGAACCTACGAGCAGTACTTC
>TRBV6-1|TRBJ2-5|-|-
CASRLQETQYF
TGTGCCAGCAGGCTTCAAGAGACCCAGTACTTC
>TRBV19|TRBJ1-5|-|TRBD1
CASRPHRGGNQPQHF
TGTGCCAGTAGGCCCCACAGGGGAGGCAATCAGCCCCAGCATTTT
>TRBV29-1|TRBJ1-4|-|-
CSASTGTSTNEKLFF
TGCAGCGCCTCTACAGGGACCTCAACTAATGAAAAACTGTTTTTT
>TRBV2|TRBJ2-7|once|-
CASSGVLRGALSYEQYF
TGTGCCAGCAGTGGAGTGCTCAGGGGCGCCCTCTCCTACGAGCAGTACTTC
>TRBV5-1|TRBJ2-7|-|-
CASSFTVSRTANEQYF
TGCGCCAGCAGCTTTACGGTGTCAAGAACGGCAAACGAGCAGTACTTC
>TRBV5-6|TRBJ2-1|-|-
CASSFRRRASNEQFF
TGTGCCAGCAGCTTTAGAAGGAGGGCCTCGAATGAGCAGTTCTTC
>TRBV19|TRBJ2-1|-|TRBD1
CASSTKRGGNYNEQFF
TGTGCCAGTAGTACAAAGAGAGGGGGCAATTACAATGAGCAGTTCTTC
>TRBV4-1|TRBJ1-5|-|-
CASSQGRAARVNQPQHF
TGCGCCAGCAGCCAAGGAAGAGCCGCCAGGGTCAATCAGCCCCAGCATTTT
>TRBV2|TRBJ1-1|-|TRBD1
CASSEAGDRGGTEAFF
TGTGCCAGCAGTGAAGCAGGCGACAGGGGGGGGACTGAAGCTTTCTTT
>TRBV15|TRBJ2-3|-|TRBD2
CATSSLAGGRADTQYF
TGTGCCACCAGCAGTTTAGCGGGAGGTAGAGCAGATACGCAGTATTTT
>TRBV7-3|TRBJ1-1|-|-
CASSLTRGSENTEAFF
TGTGCCAGCAGCTTAACGAGAGGCAGCGAGAACACTGAAGCTTTCTTT
>TRBV4-1|TRBJ2-4|-|-
CASSQVGVGAKNIQYF
TGCGCCAGCAGCCAAGTGGGGGTAGGAGCCAAAAACATTCAGTACTTC
>TRBV28|TRBJ1-5|once|TRBD1
CASSLLQGSNQPQHF
TGTGCCAGCAGTTTATTACAGGGGAGCAATCAGCCCCAGCATTTT
>TRBV7-9|TRBJ2-2|-|TRBD1
CASSYPGQGHGELFF
TGTGCCAGCAGCTATCCGGGACAGGGGCACGGGGAGCTGTTTTTT
>TRBV28|TRBJ1-4|-|-
CASSRSGEKLFF
TGTGCCAGCAGTAGAAGTGGAGAAAAACTGTTTTTT
>TRBV19|TRBJ1-1|-|TRBD1
CASRFQGAGTEAFF
TGTGCCAGTCGTTTCCAGGGGGCTGGCACTGAAGCTTTCTTT
>TRBV27|TRBJ2-1|-|-
CASRSGNSYNEQFF
TGTGCCAGCAGAAGCGGAAATTCCTACAATGAGCAGTTCTTC
>TRBV18|TRBJ2-1|-|-
CASSQSQERYNEQFF
TGTGCCAGCTCACAGAGCCAGGAGCGATACAATGAGCAGTTCTTC
>TRBV25-1|TRBJ2-7|once|-
CASREGRVGDEQYF
TGTGCCAGCAGGGAGGGCAGGGTGGGGGACGAGCAGTACTTC
>TRBV6-1|TRBJ2-1|-|-
CASSEGGGVSYNEQFF
TGTGCCAGCAGTGAAGGAGGAGGGGTCTCATACAATGAGCAGTTCTTC
>TRBV6-5|TRBJ1-5|-|TRBD1
CASKVGDRESWPQHF
TGTGCCAGCAAGGTTGGGGACAGGGAGAGTTGGCCCCAGCATTTT
>TRBV5-1|TRBJ2-1|-|TRBD2
CASNPGGNSGVDEQFF
TGCGCCAGCAATCCGGGAGGGAATAGCGGGGTAGATGAGCAGTTCTTC
>TRBV5-6|TRBJ1-2|-|TRBD1
CASSWAGTGNYTF
TGTGCCAGCAGCTGGGCCGGGACAGGGAACTACACCTTC
>TRBV18|TRBJ2-3|-|-
CASSPRLESDTQYF
TGTGCCAGCTCACCCCGCCTTGAGTCAGATACGCAGTATTTT
>TRBV6-5|TRBJ1-1|-|-
CASSYEGLNTEAFF
TGTGCCAGCAGTTACGAGGGCCTGAACACTGAAGCTTTCTTT
>TRBV15|TRBJ2-7|once|-
CATSRDSNVYEQYF
TGTGCCACCAGCAGAGATTCGAACGTCTACGAGCAGTACTTC
>TRBV28|TRBJ2-3|-|TRBD2
CASSLSAAAGTDTQYF
TGTGCCAGCAGTTTATCGGCGGCAGCGGGGACAGATACGCAGTATTTT
>TRBV9|TRBJ1-6|once|TRBD1
CASRGTGGNSPLHF
TGTGCCAGCAGGGGGACAGGGGGGAATTCACCCCTCCACTTT